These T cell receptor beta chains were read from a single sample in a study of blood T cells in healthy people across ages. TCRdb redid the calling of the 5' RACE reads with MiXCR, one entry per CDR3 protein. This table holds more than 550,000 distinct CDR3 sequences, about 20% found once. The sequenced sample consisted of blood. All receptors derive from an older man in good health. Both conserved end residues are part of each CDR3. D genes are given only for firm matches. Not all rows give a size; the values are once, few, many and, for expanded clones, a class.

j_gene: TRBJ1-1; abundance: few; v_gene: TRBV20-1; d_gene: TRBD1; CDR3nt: TGCAGTGCTCCCCGGGGGACAGGGGGCGTTCGGAACGCTGAAGCTTTCTTT; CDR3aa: CSAPRGTGGVRNAEAFF
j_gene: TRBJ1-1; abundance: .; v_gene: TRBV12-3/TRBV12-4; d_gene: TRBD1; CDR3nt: TGTGCCAGCAGTTTGTGGGGACAGGGCCGTGAAGCTTTCTTT; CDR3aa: CASSLWGQGREAFF
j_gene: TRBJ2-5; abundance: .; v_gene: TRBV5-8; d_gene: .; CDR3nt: TGTGCCAGCAGCCGTGGGCGGTTCTTTGAGACCCAGTACTTC; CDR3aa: CASSRGRFFETQYF
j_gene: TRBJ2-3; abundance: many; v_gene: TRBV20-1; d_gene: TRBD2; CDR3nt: TGCAGTGCTGGGGGGGTTGGCGGTACGCAGTATTTT; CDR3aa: CSAGGVGGTQYF
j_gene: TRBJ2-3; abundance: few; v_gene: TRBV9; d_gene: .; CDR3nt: TGTGCCAGCAGCTGGAGCCTCGAGAGCGATACGCAGTATTTT; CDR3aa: CASSWSLESDTQYF
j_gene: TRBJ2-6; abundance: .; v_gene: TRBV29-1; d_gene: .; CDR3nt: TGCAGCGTTGAACAGGCAGAAATAATCTCTGGGGCCAACGTCCTGACTTTC; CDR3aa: CSVEQAEIISGANVLTF
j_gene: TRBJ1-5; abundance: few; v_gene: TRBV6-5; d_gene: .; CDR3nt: TGTGCCAGCAGTTGGATCAGGTATCAGCCCCAGCATTTT; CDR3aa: CASSWIRYQPQHF
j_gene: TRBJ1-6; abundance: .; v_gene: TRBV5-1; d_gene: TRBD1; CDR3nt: TGCGCCAGCAGCCCGTTGGGCTCAGGGGACAGGGCCTATTCACCCCTCCACTTT; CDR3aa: CASSPLGSGDRAYSPLHF
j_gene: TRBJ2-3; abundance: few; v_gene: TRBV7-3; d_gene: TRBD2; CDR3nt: TGTGCCAGCAGCTTAGGGCCTAGCGGGAGTGCAGATACGCAGTATTTT; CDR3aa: CASSLGPSGSADTQYF
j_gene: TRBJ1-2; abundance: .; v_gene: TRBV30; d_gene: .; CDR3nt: TGTGCCTGGACCGTCGGGTCTGGCTACACCTTC; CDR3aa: CAWTVGSGYTF
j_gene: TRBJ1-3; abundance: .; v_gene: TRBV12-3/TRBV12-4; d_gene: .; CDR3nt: TGTGCCAGCAGTCAACGGGACGGTGGAAACACCATATATTTT; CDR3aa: CASSQRDGGNTIYF
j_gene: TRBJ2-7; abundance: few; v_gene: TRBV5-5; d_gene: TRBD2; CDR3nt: TGTGCCAGCAGCTGGGGGCCTAGCGGGGTAATGGAGTACGAGCAGTACTTC; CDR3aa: CASSWGPSGVMEYEQYF
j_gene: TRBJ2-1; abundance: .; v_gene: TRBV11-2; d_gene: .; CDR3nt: TGTGCCAGCAGCTTCCTCCGAATTAGCGGCACCTACAATGAGCAGTTCTTC; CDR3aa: CASSFLRISGTYNEQFF
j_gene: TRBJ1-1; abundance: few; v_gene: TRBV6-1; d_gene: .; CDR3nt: TGTGCCAGCAGTGAAGTAGGAAGCTGGAACACTGAAGCTTTCTTT; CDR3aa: CASSEVGSWNTEAFF
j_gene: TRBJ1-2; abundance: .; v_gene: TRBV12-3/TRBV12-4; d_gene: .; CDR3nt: TGTGCCAGCAGTCAACCGGGACGGACTCTCTATGGCTACACCTTC; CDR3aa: CASSQPGRTLYGYTF
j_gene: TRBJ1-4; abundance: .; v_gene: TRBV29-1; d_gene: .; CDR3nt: TGCAGCGTGGGGTCAGCAACTAATGAAAAACTGTTTTTT; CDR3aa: CSVGSATNEKLFF
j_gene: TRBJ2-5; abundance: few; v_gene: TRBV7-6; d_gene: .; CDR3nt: TGTGCCAGCAGAAACAGCTTAGGGGGAGAGACCCAGTACTTC; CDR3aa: CASRNSLGGETQYF
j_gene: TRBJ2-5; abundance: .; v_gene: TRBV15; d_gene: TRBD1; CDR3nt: TGTGCCACCAAACTCCGGGACAGCCAAGAGACCCAGTACTTC; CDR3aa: CATKLRDSQETQYF
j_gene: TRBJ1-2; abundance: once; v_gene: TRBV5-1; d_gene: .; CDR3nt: TGCGCCAGCAGCTTGCAGGGTAGAGCTGGCTACACCTTC; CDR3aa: CASSLQGRAGYTF
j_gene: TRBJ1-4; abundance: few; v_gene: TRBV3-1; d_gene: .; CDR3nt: TGTGCCAGCAGCCAAGATTGGGGTAGTGAAAAACTGTTTTTT; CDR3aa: CASSQDWGSEKLFF
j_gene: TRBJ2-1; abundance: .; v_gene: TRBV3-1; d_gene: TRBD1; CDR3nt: TGTGCCAGCAGCCACCATGGGACAGGGGCCAACAATGAGCAGTTCTTC; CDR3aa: CASSHHGTGANNEQFF
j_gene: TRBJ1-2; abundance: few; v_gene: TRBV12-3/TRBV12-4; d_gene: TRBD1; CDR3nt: TGTGCCAGCAGTTTTCTGGGACAGGGGGCGGGTGGGATTTATGGCTACACCTTC; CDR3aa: CASSFLGQGAGGIYGYTF
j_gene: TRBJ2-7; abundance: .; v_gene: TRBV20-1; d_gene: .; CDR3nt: TGCAGTGCTAGAGATCAGGGTCCGAGGGAGCAGTACTTC; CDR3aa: CSARDQGPREQYF
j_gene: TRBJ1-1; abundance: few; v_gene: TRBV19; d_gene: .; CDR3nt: TGTGCCAGTAGTATAGGCCTGACAGGCTTGAACACTGAAGCTTTCTTT; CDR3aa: CASSIGLTGLNTEAFF
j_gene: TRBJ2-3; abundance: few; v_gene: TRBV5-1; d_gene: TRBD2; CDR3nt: TGCGCCAGCAGCTACGCGAGCGGGGCCCCGGATACGCAGTATTTT; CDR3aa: CASSYASGAPDTQYF
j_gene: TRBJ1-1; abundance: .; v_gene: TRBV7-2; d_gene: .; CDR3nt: TGTGCCAGCAGCTTAGCAGCAGGCAAAGCTTTCTTT; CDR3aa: CASSLAAGKAFF